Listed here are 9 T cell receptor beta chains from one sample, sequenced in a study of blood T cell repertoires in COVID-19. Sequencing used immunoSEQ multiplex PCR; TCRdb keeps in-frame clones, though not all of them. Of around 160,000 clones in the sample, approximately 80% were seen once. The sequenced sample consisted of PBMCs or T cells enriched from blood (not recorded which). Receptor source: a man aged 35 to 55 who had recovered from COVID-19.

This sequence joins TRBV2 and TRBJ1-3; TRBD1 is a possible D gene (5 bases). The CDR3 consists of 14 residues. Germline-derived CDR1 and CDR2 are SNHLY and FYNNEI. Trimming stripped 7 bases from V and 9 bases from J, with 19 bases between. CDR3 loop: CASTREGRVGTIYF. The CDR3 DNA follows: TGTGCCAGCACCAGGGAGGGTAGGGTTGGCACCATATATTTT.

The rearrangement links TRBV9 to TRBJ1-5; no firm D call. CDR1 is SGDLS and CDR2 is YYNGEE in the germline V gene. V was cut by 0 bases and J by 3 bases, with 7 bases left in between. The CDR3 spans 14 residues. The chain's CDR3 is CASSVGASNQPQHF. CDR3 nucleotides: TGTGCCAGCAGCGTAGGAGCGTCCAATCAGCCCCAGCATTTT.

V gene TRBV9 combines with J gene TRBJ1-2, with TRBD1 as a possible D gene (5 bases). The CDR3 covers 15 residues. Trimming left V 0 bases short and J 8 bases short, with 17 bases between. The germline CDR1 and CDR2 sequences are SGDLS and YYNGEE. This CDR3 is CASSVEMGGYGGYTF. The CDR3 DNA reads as TGTGCCAGCAGCGTAGAAATGGGGGGGTATGGAGGCTACACCTTC.

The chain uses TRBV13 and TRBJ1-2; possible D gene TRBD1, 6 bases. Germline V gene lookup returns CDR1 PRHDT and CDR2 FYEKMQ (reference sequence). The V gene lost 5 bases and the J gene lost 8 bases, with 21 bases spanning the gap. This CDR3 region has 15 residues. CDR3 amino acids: CASSPPSRGLNGYTF. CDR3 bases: TGTGCCAGCAGCCCCCCGAGCAGGGGTCTCAACGGCTACACCTTC.

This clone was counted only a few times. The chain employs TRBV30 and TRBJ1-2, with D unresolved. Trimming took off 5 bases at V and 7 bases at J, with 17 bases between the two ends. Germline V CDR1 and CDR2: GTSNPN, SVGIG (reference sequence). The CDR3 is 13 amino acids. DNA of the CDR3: TGTGCCTGGGGGAGACCGGTGAGTGGTGGCTACACCTTC. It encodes CAWGRPVSGGYTF.

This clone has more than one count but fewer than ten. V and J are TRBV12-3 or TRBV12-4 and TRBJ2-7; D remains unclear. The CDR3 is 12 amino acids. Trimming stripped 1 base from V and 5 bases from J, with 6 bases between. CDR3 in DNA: TGTGCCAGCAGTTTAGTAGTCCACGAGCAGTACTTC. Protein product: CASSLVVHEQYF.

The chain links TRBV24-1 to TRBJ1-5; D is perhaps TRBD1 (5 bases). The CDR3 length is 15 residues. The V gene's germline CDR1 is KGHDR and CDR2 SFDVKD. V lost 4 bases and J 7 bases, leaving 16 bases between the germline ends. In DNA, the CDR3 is TGTGCCACCAGTGACCTCAGGGAAGTAGGCCAGCCCCAGCATTTT. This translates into CATSDLREVGQPQHF.

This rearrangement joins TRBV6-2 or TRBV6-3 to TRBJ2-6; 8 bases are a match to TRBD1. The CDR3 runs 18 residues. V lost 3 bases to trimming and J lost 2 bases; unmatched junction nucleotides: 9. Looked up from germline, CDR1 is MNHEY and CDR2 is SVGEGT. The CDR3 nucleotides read TGTGCCAGCAGTTATGGGCGGCAGGGGGCTACTGGGGCCAACGTCCTGACTTTC. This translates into CASSYGRQGATGANVLTF.

CDR3 sequence: CASSQGRGREQPQHF. For the CDR3, the DNA is TGTGCCAGCAGCCAAGGCAGGGGGCGCGAGCAGCCCCAGCATTTT. V and J are TRBV3-1 (or the pseudogene TRBV3-2) and TRBJ1-5; 8 bases line up with TRBD1. The CDR3 runs 15 residues. The germline V gene encodes CDR1 LGHDT and CDR2 YNNKEL (reference sequence). The trim removed 1 base at V and 7 bases at J, leaving 6 bases unmatched.